Reported below is one T cell receptor (beta chain). Its antigen is not known. These data belong to a study of CD8 T cells in Susac syndrome. Random hexamers served to reverse transcribe about 0.5 to 1 ug RNA. TCRdb re-called the immunoSEQ multiplex PCR reads with MiXCR, one entry per CDR3 protein. The sample includes a few hundred thousand distinct CDR3 sequences, around 92% of them seen just once. CDR1 GTSNPN and CDR2 SVGIG come from the germline V gene (reference sequence). The CDR3 extends over 13 amino acids. V dropped 0 bases and J dropped 4 bases, with 9 bases sitting between them. Findings and limits, study-wide: The study conceded that relatively few individuals underwent its TCR sequencing and HLA analysis.

Sequencing of TCR beta covered CD8+ and CD4+ T cells obtained from blood. Stable or active relapsing-remitting multiple sclerosis, untreated and meeting revised McDonald criteria, defined the controls. Purification of the CD8+ and CD4+ T cells relied on negative isolation, and TEMRA cells underwent FACS enrichment. The chain recombines TRBV30 with TRBJ1-1; D remains ambiguous. The sequenced sample consisted of CD4+ T cells from PBMCs. The receptor's source is a human donor with multiple sclerosis. CDR3 nucleotides: TGTGCCTGGAGTGTTGGGCGGCGCACTGAAGCTTTCTTT. As protein: CAWSVGRRTEAFF.